This T cell receptor beta chain was obtained from a study of blood T cells in healthy people across ages (dated by TCRdb to the mid-2010s). With respect to the entire study: In model experiments, template switching captured about one uniquely barcoded TCR beta cDNA molecule for every two T cells. To track age-related changes in TCR beta repertoire diversity, the study relied on deep sequencing normalized with unique cDNA molecular identifiers. Four age groups were formed from the donors: young (average approximately 15 years), middle-aged (approximately 41), aged (approximately 60) and long-lived (more than 75). To avoid experimental bias, donors of different ages were distributed randomly across sequencing lanes. Using the same blood draw, the study looked at two additional independent replicas of 1 million unique cDNA reads for two donors, one aged 18 to 30 and the other aged 80 or older.

Donors were roughly 40 systemically healthy Caucasian individuals from Russia aged roughly 6 to 95 years. Each donor gave around 9.8 milliliters of peripheral blood, collected into EDTA-treated Vacutainer tubes. PBMCs were isolated by Ficoll-Paque density-gradient centrifugation, with at least 7 million obtained per sample. Trizol reagent was used to extract total RNA from the PBMCs, yielding at least 5.5 micrograms per sample. For every donor, an aliquot of PBMCs went through flow cytometry to measure the percentages of naive CD45RAhigh/CD27high T cells. Library prep was done by 5' RACE. TCRdb names Illumina HiSeq 2500 as the instrument used. A second about 7 to 11 cycle PCR used a sample-barcoded 5' primer and a J-beta primer mix. A unique molecular identifier was introduced onto each TCR beta cDNA molecule by a template-switch 5' adaptor carrying 12 random nucleotides. Each sample yielded at least 3 million CDR3-containing paired-end reads. The Mint cDNA synthesis kit, primed by a TRBC-specific oligonucleotide, was used to synthesize first-strand cDNA from all RNA. Following uracil-DNA glycosylase treatment, a first 18-cycle PCR with universal primers M1SS and BC2_uni_R was performed on all cDNA. Under the source paper's analysis protocol: For normalization, 1 million high-quality reads, each with a distinct molecular identifier, were randomly selected from each sample. Reads with shared molecular identifiers were discarded instead of being binned into consensus sequences. CDR3 identification, clonotype clustering and error correction used MiTCR with a Q25 quality threshold and the strictest error-elimination algorithm. A nonparametric unseen species model with Euler transformation was used to estimate a lower bound on total TCR beta diversity. The public reads were run again by TCRdb, first through fastp at Q25 and then through MiXCR, and only productive beta chains were kept. Under each unique CDR3 protein, matching rows form one entry showing the most common genes and DNA. These V and J calls derive from TCRdb rather than the authors' analysis. For this sample there are 1.4 million to 1.5 million distinct CDR3 sequences; approximately 42% appear just once. The ten largest clones capture 7.9% of the sample.

Notes on this clonotype: Its antigen is still unknown. Nothing much larger sits one base from this clone, and base qualities are not available.

The CDR3 runs 15 amino acids, cysteine and phenylalanine included. The DNA shown is the 45-base CDR3, in frame from base 1. Sequences SGHVS (CDR1) and FQNEAQ (CDR2) are obtained from the germline V gene. The trim is 5 bases for V and 3 bases for J, with a gap of 14 bases between the germline ends. Paper-wide results and their limitations: Estimates of total diversity based on one million sequenced T cells were regarded as lower bounds and as underestimates. As age increased, observed TCR beta diversity per million T cells dropped in a roughly linear way, and a significant reduction was already evident by age roughly 40. The long-lived group showed more naive CD4+ T cells, fewer expanded clones and increased TCR diversity than the aged group, suggesting age selection. Because donor CMV infection status was unknown, age-related changes in expanded clonotypes were potentially confounded. Conclusive comparison of naive and antigen-experienced compartments was prevented by the profiling of bulk unsorted PBMCs. Observed TCR beta diversity correlated strongly with the percentage of naive T cells measured by flow cytometry.

The V gene is TRBV7-8 and the J gene is TRBJ2-1; TRBD1 is possibly the D segment (6 matching bases). The sequenced sample consisted of blood. The TCR comes from a woman between 18 and 29 years old in good health. The nucleotides read TGTGCCAGCAGCAAAGGGGGAAGGTACTACAATGAGCAGTTCTTC. This encodes CASSKGGRYYNEQFF.